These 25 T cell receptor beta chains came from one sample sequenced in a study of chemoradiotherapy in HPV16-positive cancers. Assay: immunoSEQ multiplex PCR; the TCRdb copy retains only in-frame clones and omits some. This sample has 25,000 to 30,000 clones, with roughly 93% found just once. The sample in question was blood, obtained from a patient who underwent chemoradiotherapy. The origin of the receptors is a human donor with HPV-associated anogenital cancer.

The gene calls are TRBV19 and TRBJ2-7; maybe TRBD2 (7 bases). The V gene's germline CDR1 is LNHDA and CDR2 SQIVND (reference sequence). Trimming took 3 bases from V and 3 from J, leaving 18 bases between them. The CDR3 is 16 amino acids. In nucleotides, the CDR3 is TGTGCCAGTAGTATGGGGGGGGGCACAGGGCGCTACGAGCAGTACTTC. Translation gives CASSMGGGTGRYEQYF.

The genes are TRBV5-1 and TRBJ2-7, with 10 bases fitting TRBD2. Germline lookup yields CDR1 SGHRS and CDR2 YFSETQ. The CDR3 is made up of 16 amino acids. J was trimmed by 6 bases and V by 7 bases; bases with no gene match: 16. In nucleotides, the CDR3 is TGCGCCAGCGAGACCCAACCGGGACTAGCGCTCTCCGAGCAGTACTTC. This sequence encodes CASETQPGLALSEQYF.

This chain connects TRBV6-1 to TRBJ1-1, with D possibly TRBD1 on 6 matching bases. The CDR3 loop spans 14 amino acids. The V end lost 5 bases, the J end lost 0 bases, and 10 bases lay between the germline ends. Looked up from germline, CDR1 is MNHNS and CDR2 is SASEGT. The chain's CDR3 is CASSLGAVNTEAFF. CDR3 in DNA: TGTGCCAGCAGTCTGGGGGCTGTGAACACTGAAGCTTTCTTT.

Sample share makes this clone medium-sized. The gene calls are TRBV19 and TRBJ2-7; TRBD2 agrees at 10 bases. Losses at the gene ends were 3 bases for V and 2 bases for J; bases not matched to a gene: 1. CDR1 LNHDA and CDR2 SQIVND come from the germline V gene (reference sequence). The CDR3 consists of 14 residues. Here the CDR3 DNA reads TGTGCCAGTAGTATCCTAGCGGGGGCCTACGAGCAGTACTTC. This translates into CASSILAGAYEQYF.

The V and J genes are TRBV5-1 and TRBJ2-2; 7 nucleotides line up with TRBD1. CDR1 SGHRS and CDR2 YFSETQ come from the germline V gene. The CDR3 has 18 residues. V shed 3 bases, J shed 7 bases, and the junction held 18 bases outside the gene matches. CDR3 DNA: TGCGCCAGCAGCTCAACGACAGGGAGTTCCTCTTTAGGCGGGGAGCTGTTTTTT. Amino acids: CASSSTTGSSSLGGELFF.

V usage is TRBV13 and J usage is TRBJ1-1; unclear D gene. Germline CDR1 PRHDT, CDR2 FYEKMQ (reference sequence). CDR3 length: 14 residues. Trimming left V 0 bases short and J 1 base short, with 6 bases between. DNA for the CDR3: TGTGCCAGCAGCTTAGGAGGGAGGAACACTGAAGCTTTCTTT. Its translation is CASSLGGRNTEAFF.

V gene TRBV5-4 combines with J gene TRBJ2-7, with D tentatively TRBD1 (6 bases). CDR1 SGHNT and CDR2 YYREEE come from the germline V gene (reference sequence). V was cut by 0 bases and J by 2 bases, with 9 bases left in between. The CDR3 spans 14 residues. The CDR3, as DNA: TGTGCCAGCAGCTTGGGCGAGGGGGCCTACGAGCAGTACTTC. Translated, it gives CASSLGEGAYEQYF.

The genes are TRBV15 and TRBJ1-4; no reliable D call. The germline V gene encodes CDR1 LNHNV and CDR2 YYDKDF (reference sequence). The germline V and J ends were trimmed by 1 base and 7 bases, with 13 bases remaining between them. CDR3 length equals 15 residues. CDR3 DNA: TGTGCCACCAGCAGAGTTCTAGGAAGGCGTGAAAAACTGTTTTTT. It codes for CATSRVLGRREKLFF.

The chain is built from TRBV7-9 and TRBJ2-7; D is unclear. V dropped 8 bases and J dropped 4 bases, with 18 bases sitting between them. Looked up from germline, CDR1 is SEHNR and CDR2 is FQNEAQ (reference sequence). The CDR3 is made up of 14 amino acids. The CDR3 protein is CASAPVVAAYEQYF. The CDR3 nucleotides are TGTGCCAGCGCCCCTGTGGTAGCCGCGTACGAGCAGTACTTC.

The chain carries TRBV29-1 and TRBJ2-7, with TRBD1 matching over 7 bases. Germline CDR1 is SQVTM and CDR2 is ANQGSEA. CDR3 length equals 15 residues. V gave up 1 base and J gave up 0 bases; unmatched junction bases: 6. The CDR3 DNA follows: TGCAGCGTTGAAGGGGTGGCAGGGGGCTCCTACGAGCAGTACTTC. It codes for CSVEGVAGGSYEQYF.

This chain's CDR3 is CASSPRDSQETQYF. CDR3 in DNA: TGTGCCAGCAGCCCCCGGGACAGCCAAGAGACCCAGTACTTC. The genes are TRBV14 and TRBJ2-5; 7 bases map to TRBD1. This CDR3 region has 14 residues. Germline V gene lookup returns CDR1 SGHDN and CDR2 FVKESK. Trimming at V came to 4 bases and at J to 1 base, leaving 3 bases not matched to a gene.

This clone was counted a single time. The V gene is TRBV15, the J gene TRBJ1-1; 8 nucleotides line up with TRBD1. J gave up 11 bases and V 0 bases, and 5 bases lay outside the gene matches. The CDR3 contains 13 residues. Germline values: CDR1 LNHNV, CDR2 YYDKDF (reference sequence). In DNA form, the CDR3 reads TGTGCCACCAGCAGAGATACGACAGGGGACGCTTTCTTT. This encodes CATSRDTTGDAFF. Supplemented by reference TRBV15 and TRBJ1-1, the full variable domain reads DAMVIQNPRYQVTQFGKPVTLSCSQTLNHNVMYWYQQKSSQAPKLLFHYYDKDFNNEADTPDNFQSRRPNTSFCFLDIRSPGLGDTAMYLCATSRDTTGDAFFGQGTRLTVV.

CDR3 sequence (DNA): TGTGCCAGCAGCCCTACTAGCGGGAGAACTCATACGCAGTATTTT. It specifies CASSPTSGRTHTQYF. V usage is TRBV11-1 and J usage is TRBJ2-3; TRBD2 agrees at 11 bases. V lost 5 bases to trimming and J lost 7 bases; unmatched junction nucleotides: 8. Germline V CDR1 and CDR2: SGHAT, FQDESV (reference sequence). The CDR3 runs to 15 residues. The full variable domain, its missing parts supplied by reference TRBV11-1 and TRBJ2-3, is EAEVAQSPRYKITEKSQAVAFWCDPISGHATLYWYRQILGQGPELLVQFQDESVVDDSQLPKDRFSAERLKGVDSTLKIQPAELGDSAMYLCASSPTSGRTHTQYFGPGTRLTVL.

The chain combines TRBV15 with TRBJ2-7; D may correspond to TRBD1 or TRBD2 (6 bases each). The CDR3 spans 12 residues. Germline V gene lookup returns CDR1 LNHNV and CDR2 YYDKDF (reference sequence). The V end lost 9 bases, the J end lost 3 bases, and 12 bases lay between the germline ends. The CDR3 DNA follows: TGTGCCACGGGGGGCCGCTACTACGAGCAGTACTTC. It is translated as CATGGRYYEQYF.

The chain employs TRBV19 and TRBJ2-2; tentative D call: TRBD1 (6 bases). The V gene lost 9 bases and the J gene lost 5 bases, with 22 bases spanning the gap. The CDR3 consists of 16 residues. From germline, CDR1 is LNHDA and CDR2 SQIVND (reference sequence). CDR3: CASSGAANIWTGELFF. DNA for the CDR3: TGTGCCAGCTCAGGGGCGGCTAATATTTGGACCGGGGAGCTGTTTTTT.

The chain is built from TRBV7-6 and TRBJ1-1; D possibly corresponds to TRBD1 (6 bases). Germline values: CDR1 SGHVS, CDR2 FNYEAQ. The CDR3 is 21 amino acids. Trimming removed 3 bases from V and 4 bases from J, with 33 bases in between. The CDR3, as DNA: TGTGCCAGCAGCTTCTACCCCAGCCTCATTCGGACAGAGGGGGGAGGCACTGAAGCTTTCTTT. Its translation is CASSFYPSLIRTEGGGTEAFF.

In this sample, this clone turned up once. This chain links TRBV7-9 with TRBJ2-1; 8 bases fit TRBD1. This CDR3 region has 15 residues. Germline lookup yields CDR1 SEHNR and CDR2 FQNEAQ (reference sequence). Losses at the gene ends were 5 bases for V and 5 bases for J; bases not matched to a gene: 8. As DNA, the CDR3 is TGTGCCAGCAGCGTGGGACAGGTTCGAGACAATGAGCAGTTCTTC. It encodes CASSVGQVRDNEQFF.

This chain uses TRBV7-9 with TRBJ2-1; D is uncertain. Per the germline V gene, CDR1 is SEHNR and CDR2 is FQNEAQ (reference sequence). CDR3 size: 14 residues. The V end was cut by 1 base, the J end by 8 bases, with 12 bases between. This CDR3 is CASSLEWSDHEQFF. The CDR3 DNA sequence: TGTGCCAGCAGCTTAGAATGGTCCGACCATGAGCAGTTCTTC. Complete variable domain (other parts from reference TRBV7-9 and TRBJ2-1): DTGVSQNPRHKITKRGQNVTFRCDPISEHNRLYWYRQTLGQGPEFLTYFQNEAQLEKSRLLSDRFSAERPKGSFSTLEIQRTEQGDSAMYLCASSLEWSDHEQFFGPGTRLTVL.

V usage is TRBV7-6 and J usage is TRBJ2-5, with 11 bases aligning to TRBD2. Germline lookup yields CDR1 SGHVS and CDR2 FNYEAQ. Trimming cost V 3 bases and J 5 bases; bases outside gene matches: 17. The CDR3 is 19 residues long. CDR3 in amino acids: CASSLDTSGSFEVVETQYF. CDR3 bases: TGTGCCAGCAGCTTGGATACTAGCGGGAGTTTTGAGGTGGTGGAGACCCAGTACTTC.

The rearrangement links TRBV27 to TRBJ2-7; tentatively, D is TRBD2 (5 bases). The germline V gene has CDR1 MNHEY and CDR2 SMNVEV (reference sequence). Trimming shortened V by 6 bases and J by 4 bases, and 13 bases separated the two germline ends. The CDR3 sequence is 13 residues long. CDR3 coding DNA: TGTGCCAGCAGCCCGAGGACGGGGTACGAGCAGTACTTC. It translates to CASSPRTGYEQYF.

The CDR3 bases are TGCGCCAGCAGCTTGGGGACAACGGGTACAGATACGCAGTATTTT. This translates into CASSLGTTGTDTQYF. The chain carries TRBV5-1 and TRBJ2-3, with TRBD1 as a possible D gene (5 bases). The CDR3 loop spans 15 amino acids. The germline V and J ends were trimmed by 0 bases and 3 bases, with 11 bases remaining between them. CDR1 and CDR2 from the germline V gene are SGHRS and YFSETQ.

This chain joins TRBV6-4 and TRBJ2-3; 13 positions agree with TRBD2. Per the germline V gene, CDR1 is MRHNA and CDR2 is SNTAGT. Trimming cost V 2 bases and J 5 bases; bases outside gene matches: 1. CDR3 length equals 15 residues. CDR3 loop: CASSDGTSGEDTQYF. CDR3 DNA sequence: TGTGCCAGCAGTGACGGGACTAGCGGGGAAGATACGCAGTATTTT.

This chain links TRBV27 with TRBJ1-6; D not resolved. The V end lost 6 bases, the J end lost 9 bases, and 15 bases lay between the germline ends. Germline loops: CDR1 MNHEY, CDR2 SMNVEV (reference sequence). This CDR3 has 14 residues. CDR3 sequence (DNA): TGTGCCAGCAGCACCCCGGGGTACTCTTCACCCCTCCACTTT. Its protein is CASSTPGYSSPLHF.

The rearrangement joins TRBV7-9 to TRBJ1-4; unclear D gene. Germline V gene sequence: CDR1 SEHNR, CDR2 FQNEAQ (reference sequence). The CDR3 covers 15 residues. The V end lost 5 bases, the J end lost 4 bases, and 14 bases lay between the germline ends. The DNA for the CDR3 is TGTGCCAGCAGCCTACGGAGCCCAAGTAATGAAAAACTGTTTTTT. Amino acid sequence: CASSLRSPSNEKLFF.

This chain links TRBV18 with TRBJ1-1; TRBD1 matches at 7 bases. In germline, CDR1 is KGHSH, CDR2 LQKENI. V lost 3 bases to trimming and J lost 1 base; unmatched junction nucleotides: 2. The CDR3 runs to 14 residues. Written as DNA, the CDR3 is TGTGCCAGCTCACCCACAGGGGCGAACACTGAAGCTTTCTTT. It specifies CASSPTGANTEAFF.